The 29 T cell receptor beta chains presented below share a single source sample, sequenced in a study of molecular identifiers for immune sequencing clone quantification. MiXCR was run by TCRdb on the PCR reads, yielding one entry per CDR3 protein. Of 85,000 to 130,000 distinct CDR3 sequences listed, under 40% are singletons. The material sequenced was naive CD8+ T cells from blood, with Jurkat cell RNA spiked in. As to subset: FACS-sorted CD8+CD4-CCR7+CD45RA+ naive T cells. The receptor set was obtained from a human donor in good health. Some libraries in this study had Jurkat cell RNA spiked in.

The chain has TRBV6-2 or TRBV6-3 and TRBJ2-3; D gene ambiguous. V was pared by 4 bases and J by 1 base, with 9 bases between. The germline V gene has CDR1 MNHEY and CDR2 SVGEGT. The CDR3 totals 14 residues. In nucleotides, the CDR3 is TGTGCCAGCAGTTCACCTCTGCGCACAGATACGCAGTATTTT. Residues: CASSSPLRTDTQYF.

About this clonotype itself: A single base separates this from a much larger clone, so it may be a read error. This sequence joins TRBV5-8 and TRBJ2-3; D may be TRBD1 or TRBD2 (5 bases each). Trimming took 7 bases from V and 6 from J, leaving 15 bases between them. The CDR3 consists of 13 residues. Looked up from germline, CDR1 is SGHTS and CDR2 is YDEGEE. The CDR3 bases are TGTGCCAGCCAGGGACCCTATTGGGATACGCAGTATTTT. Protein product: CASQGPYWDTQYF.

This clonotype has a handful of counts. The genes are TRBV27 and TRBJ1-4; D is unresolved. Trimming cost V 6 bases and J 6 bases, with 17 bases left between them. This CDR3 has 15 amino acids. Germline V lookup: CDR1 MNHEY, CDR2 SMNVEV (reference sequence). The CDR3 sequence: CASRIYSVGDEKLFF. The CDR3 bases are TGTGCCAGCAGGATATATTCGGTTGGAGATGAAAAACTGTTTTTT.

In the case of this clonotype: One end of the junction does not line up with germline, which may come from a read error. Here the CDR3 reads CASSDDGLLNTEAFF. Written as DNA, the CDR3 is TGTGCCAGCAGTGACGATGGACTGCTGAACACCGAAGCTTTCTTT. The V gene is TRBV28, the J gene TRBJ1-1; D unclear. CDR1 is MDHEN, CDR2 SYDVKM, per germline. This CDR3 region has 15 residues.

The rearrangement joins TRBV28 to TRBJ1-5, with 8 nucleotides matching TRBD1. The junction had 2 bases not matched to a gene; V was cut back by 2 bases and J by 2 bases. The CDR3 is 15 amino acids. The germline CDR1 and CDR2 sequences are MDHEN and SYDVKM. The CDR3 nucleotides read TGTGCCAGCAGTTTAATGGACAGGGGCAATCAGCCCCAGCATTTT. The encoded protein is CASSLMDRGNQPQHF.

About this clonotype itself: This CDR3 is missing its conserved last phenylalanine or tryptophan, likely due to a read error. V gene TRBV7-8 combines with J gene TRBJ2-2; 12 positions agree with TRBD2. This CDR3 spans 20 amino acids. V lost 2 bases, J lost 4 bases, and 14 bases stayed unmatched. Germline V gene lookup returns CDR1 SGHVS and CDR2 FQNEAQ. The CDR3 sequence: CASSLQGEASGRAITGELFY. The CDR3, as DNA: TGTGCCAGCAGCTTACAGGGTGAGGCTAGCGGGAGGGCCATCACCGGGGAGCTGTTTTAT.

The CDR3 bases are TGCAGCGTTGACGGCCCGACAGGTGCCGGGACTAGCGGGGGAGTGGGGGGCACAGATACGCAGTATTTT. Translated: CSVDGPTGAGTSGGVGGTDTQYF. This chain uses TRBV29-1 with TRBJ2-3, with 14 bases that match TRBD2. V trimming: 3 bases; J trimming: 1 base; junction bases outside the gene matches: 24. Germline-derived CDR1 and CDR2 are SQVTM and ANQGSEA. The CDR3 is 23 residues long.

A few counts support this clonotype. This chain joins TRBV19 and TRBJ2-1; 7 bases match TRBD2. The CDR3 loop spans 15 amino acids. V gave up 3 bases and J gave up 10 bases; unmatched junction bases: 12. Germline V lookup: CDR1 LNHDA, CDR2 SQIVND (reference sequence). CDR3 residues: CASSMNWDGLGEQFF. Here the CDR3 DNA reads TGTGCCAGTAGTATGAATTGGGACGGACTAGGGGAGCAGTTCTTC.

CDR3 residues: CAVYSGNSGNTIYF. The DNA of the CDR3 is TGTGCCGTATATTCTGGCAACTCTGGAAACACCATATATTTT. V gene TRBV7-9 combines with J gene TRBJ1-3; no firm D call. The CDR3 consists of 14 residues. V dropped 11 bases and J dropped 0 bases, with 14 bases sitting between them. Germline V CDR1 and CDR2: SEHNR, FQNEAQ (reference sequence). The full variable domain, completed using reference TRBV7-9 and TRBJ1-3, is DTGVSQNPRHKITKRGQNVTFRCDPISEHNRLYWYRQTLGQGPEFLTYFQNEAQLEKSRLLSDRFSAERPKGSFSTLEIQRTEQGDSAMYLCAVYSGNSGNTIYFGEGSWLTVV.

This clonotype showed up many times. V is TRBV5-6 and J is TRBJ2-3, with D possibly TRBD2 on 5 matching bases. Germline V gives CDR1 SGHDT, CDR2 YYEEEE. The V end was cut by 4 bases, the J end by 5 bases, with 5 bases between. This CDR3 is 11 amino acids long. CDR3 sequence (DNA): TGTGCCAGCAGCGAGGGAGATACGCAGTATTTT. It translates to CASSEGDTQYF.

This clonotype has just one count. A much larger clonotype is one base distant, so this may be a read error. The chain links TRBV29-1 to TRBJ2-7; the D gene could be TRBD1 or TRBD2 (5 bases each). V was clipped by 5 bases and J by 9 bases, with 17 bases between them. CDR1 is SQVTM and CDR2 is ANQGSEA in the germline V gene. The CDR3 sequence is 12 residues long. CDR3 sequence reads: CSVRQKWDAQYF. The CDR3 DNA sequence: TGCAGCGTTCGCCAGAAGTGGGACGCGCAGTACTTC.

The sample holds many counts of this clonotype. The V gene is TRBV11-1, the J gene TRBJ2-4; D perhaps matches TRBD1 (5 bases). CDR1 is SGHAT, CDR2 FQDESV, per germline (reference sequence). The CDR3 is 14 residues long. DNA of the CDR3: TGTGCGGGGCGGCTCCGAGTAGCCAAAAACATTCAGTACTTC. Amino acids: CAGRLRVAKNIQYF.

Worth noting for this clonotype: One end of the junction fails to match germline, which may point to a read error. The chain has TRBV9 and TRBJ2-3, with D possibly TRBD1 on 6 matching bases. The CDR3 is 13 residues long. The germline CDR1 and CDR2 sequences are SGDLS and YYNGEE. The CDR3 protein is CASSADSTDTQNF. The CDR3 bases are TGTGCCAGCAGCGCGGACAGCACAGATACGCAGAATTTT.

This clonotype was picked up many times. This chain uses TRBV12-3 or TRBV12-4 with TRBJ2-5, with D unclear. V lost 3 bases and J 5 bases, leaving 4 bases between the germline ends. The CDR3 has 11 amino acids. CDR3 protein: CASSFGETQYF. CDR3 in DNA: TGTGCCAGCAGTTTTGGGGAGACCCAGTACTTC.

The chain couples TRBV9 to TRBJ2-1; TRBD2 is a possible D gene (5 bases). Trimming removed 4 bases from V and 7 bases from J, with 15 bases in between. Looked up from germline, CDR1 is SGDLS and CDR2 is YYNGEE. The CDR3 consists of 14 residues. The CDR3 DNA sequence: TGTGCCAGCAGCAGCGGAGGCTCGTATAATGAGCAGTTCTTC. This codes for CASSSGGSYNEQFF.

The chain has TRBV27 and TRBJ2-7, with TRBD1 matching over 9 bases. Trimming removed 5 bases from V and 5 bases from J; junction bases left unmatched: 4. The CDR3 runs to 13 residues. Germline loops: CDR1 MNHEY, CDR2 SMNVEV (reference sequence). CDR3 amino acids: CASSRWTGDEQYF. CDR3 in DNA: TGTGCCAGCAGTCGATGGACAGGGGACGAGCAGTACTTC.

This clonotype has ten or more counts. V and J are TRBV6-5 and TRBJ1-4; 9 bases are shared with TRBD1. This CDR3 contains 14 residues. Germline V lookup: CDR1 MNHEY, CDR2 SVGAGI. Trimming removed 6 bases from V and 6 bases from J; junction bases left unmatched: 5. The CDR3 region has the DNA TGTGCCAGCAGGATACAGGGGGCTTATGAAAAACTGTTTTTT. Translating it yields CASRIQGAYEKLFF.

This clonotype was seen only a few times. CDR3 DNA: TGTGCCAGCAGTTACGGAGCCTCCTACGAGCAGTACTTC. Translation gives CASSYGASYEQYF. The chain combines TRBV6-5 with TRBJ2-7; D is undetermined. The ends were cut back, 2 bases at V and 0 bases at J, with 5 bases in the middle. The CDR3 is 13 residues long. The V gene's germline CDR1 is MNHEY and CDR2 SVGAGI.

The chain has TRBV7-8 and TRBJ1-5; D uncertain. Trimming removed 6 bases at V and 5 bases at J, with 17 bases between. CDR3 length equals 15 residues. The germline V gene has CDR1 SGHVS and CDR2 FQNEAQ. CDR3 amino acids: CASRNTRGEDQPQHF. In DNA form, the CDR3 reads TGTGCCAGCAGGAATACACGCGGGGAAGATCAGCCCCAGCATTTT.

Turning to this clonotype: It may be a read error: a sequence one base away is much more abundant. The chain carries TRBV7-6 and TRBJ1-1; D ambiguous. This CDR3 is built from 13 residues. Germline CDR1 and CDR2: SGHVS and FNYEAQ. Deletions cut 7 bases from V and 6 bases from J, with 15 bases between. The CDR3 sequence: CASNLWEGSEAFF. Here the CDR3 DNA reads TGTGCCAGCAACTTGTGGGAGGGTTCTGAAGCTTTCTTT.

In DNA, the CDR3 is TGCGCCAGCAGGGGCCAATTCGCCGAGCAGTACTTC. It specifies CASRGQFAEQYF. J is TRBJ2-7 and V is TRBV4-1, with unresolved D. The CDR3 consists of 12 residues. Trimming left V 6 bases short and J 6 bases short, with 12 bases between. Per germline, CDR1 MGHRA and CDR2 YSYEKL.

This clonotype was detected once. A much more abundant neighbour one base away suggests this may be a read error. This is likely a read error, given that the CDR3 carries no conserved phenylalanine or tryptophan at its end. V gene TRBV28 combines with J gene TRBJ2-7; 9 bases match TRBD1. J gave up 7 bases and V 6 bases, and 7 bases lay outside the gene matches. The CDR3 covers 13 residues. The V gene's germline CDR1 is MDHEN and CDR2 SYDVKM. The CDR3 nucleotides read TGTGCCAGCAGCCCACCCGGGACAGGGGAGCAGTACCTC. Protein: CASSPPGTGEQYL.

V usage is TRBV14 and J usage is TRBJ2-7; D gene uncertain. The V gene lost 4 bases and the J gene lost 10 bases, with 14 bases spanning the gap. The germline V gene has CDR1 SGHDN and CDR2 FVKESK. CDR3 length: 12 residues. The CDR3 reads CASSPSLFRQYF. In nucleotides, the CDR3 is TGTGCCAGCAGCCCTAGTTTATTTCGACAGTACTTC.

The chain employs TRBV12-3 or TRBV12-4 and TRBJ1-1; no clear D gene. The CDR3 has 15 amino acids. The ends were cut back, 3 bases at V and 6 bases at J, with 17 bases in the middle. Here the CDR3 reads CASSFSASPMSEAFF. Here the CDR3 DNA reads TGTGCCAGCAGTTTTTCGGCTTCCCCTATGTCTGAAGCTTTCTTT.

The chain combines TRBV7-9 with TRBJ2-1; tentatively, D is TRBD2 (5 bases). There are 16 residues in the CDR3. Germline V gives CDR1 SEHNR, CDR2 FQNEAQ (reference sequence). Trimming stripped 4 bases from V and 0 bases from J, with 13 bases between. In DNA form, the CDR3 reads TGTGCCAGCAGCTCAAGGACGGGGAGCTCCTACAATGAGCAGTTCTTC. The encoded protein is CASSSRTGSSYNEQFF.

On this clonotype: Given a much more abundant clone one base away, this may be a read error. This chain joins TRBV14 and TRBJ2-7; D is ambiguous. The CDR3 consists of 14 residues. The germline gives CDR1 SGHDN, CDR2 FVKESK. The CDR3 here is CASGQFSQPYEQYF. CDR3 bases: TGTGCCAGCGGCCAATTCTCCCAGCCCTACGAGCAGTACTTC.

Note on this clonotype: Germline and junction disagree at one end, which may indicate a read error. The chain has TRBV24-1 and TRBJ2-3; D uncertain. Germline V gives CDR1 KGHDR, CDR2 SFDVKD. The length of the CDR3 is 13 residues. CDR3 sequence (DNA): TGTGCCACCAGTGACTTATACACAGATACGCAGAATTTT. As protein: CATSDLYTDTQNF.

As concerns this clonotype: This CDR3 is missing its conserved last phenylalanine or tryptophan, likely due to a read error. This rearrangement joins TRBV9 to TRBJ2-3; D is possibly TRBD1 or TRBD2 (5 bases each). This CDR3 comprises 18 residues. The germline V gene encodes CDR1 SGDLS and CDR2 YYNGEE. Trimming removed 4 bases at V and 4 bases at J, with 25 bases between. CDR3 nucleotides: TGTGCCAGCAGCAGAATCGACAAATATGAAGAGGGGTCAGATACGCAGTATTAT. Amino acid sequence: CASSRIDKYEEGSDTQYY.

This clonotype was observed a few times. The chain is built from TRBV13 and TRBJ2-5; the D is unclear. CDR3 size: 19 residues. Deletions cut 5 bases from V and 2 bases from J, with 27 bases between. The germline V gene has CDR1 PRHDT and CDR2 FYEKMQ (reference sequence). CDR3 DNA sequence: TGTGCCAGCAGCCCGGGTACGTCTGGGCCTCCTGTCTTTCAAGAGACCCAGTACTTC. It is translated as CASSPGTSGPPVFQETQYF.